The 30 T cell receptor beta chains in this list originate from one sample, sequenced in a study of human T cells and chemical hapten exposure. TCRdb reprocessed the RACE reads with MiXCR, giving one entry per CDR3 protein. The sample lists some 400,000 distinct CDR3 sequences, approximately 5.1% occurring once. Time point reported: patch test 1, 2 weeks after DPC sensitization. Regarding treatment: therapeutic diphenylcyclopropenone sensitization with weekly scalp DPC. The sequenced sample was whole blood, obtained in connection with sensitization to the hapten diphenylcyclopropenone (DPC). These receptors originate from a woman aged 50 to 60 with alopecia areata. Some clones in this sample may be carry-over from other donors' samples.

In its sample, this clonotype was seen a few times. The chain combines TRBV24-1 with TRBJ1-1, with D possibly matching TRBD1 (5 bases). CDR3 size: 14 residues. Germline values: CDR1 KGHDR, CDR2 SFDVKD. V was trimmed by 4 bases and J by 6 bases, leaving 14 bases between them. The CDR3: CATSDSQGPPEAFF. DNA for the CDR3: TGTGCCACCAGTGACTCTCAGGGACCCCCTGAAGCTTTCTTT.

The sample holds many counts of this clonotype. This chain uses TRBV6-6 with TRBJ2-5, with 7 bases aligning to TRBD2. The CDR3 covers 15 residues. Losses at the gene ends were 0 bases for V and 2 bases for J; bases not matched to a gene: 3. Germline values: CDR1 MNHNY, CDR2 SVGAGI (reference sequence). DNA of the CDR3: TGTGCCAGCAGTTACTCGGCGGGGGAGCAAGAGACCCAGTACTTC. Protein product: CASSYSAGEQETQYF.

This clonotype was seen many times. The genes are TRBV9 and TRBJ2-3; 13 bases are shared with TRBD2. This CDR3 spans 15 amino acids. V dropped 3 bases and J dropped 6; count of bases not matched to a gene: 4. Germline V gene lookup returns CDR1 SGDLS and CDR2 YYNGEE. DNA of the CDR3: TGTGCCAGCAGCGGGACTAGCGGGAGCCGTGATACGCAGTATTTT. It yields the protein CASSGTSGSRDTQYF. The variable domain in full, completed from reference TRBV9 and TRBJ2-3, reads DSGVTQTPKHLITATGQRVTLRCSPRSGDLSVYWYQQSLDQGLQFLIQYYNGEERAKGNILERFSAQQFPDLHSELNLSSLELGDSALYFCASSGTSGSRDTQYFGPGTRLTVL.

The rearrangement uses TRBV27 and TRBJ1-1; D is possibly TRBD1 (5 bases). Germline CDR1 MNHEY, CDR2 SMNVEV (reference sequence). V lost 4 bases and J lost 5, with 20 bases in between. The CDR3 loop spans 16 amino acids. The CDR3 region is CASSSYPAGSGTEAFF. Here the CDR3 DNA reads TGTGCCAGCAGTTCATACCCTGCAGGGTCGGGGACTGAAGCTTTCTTT.

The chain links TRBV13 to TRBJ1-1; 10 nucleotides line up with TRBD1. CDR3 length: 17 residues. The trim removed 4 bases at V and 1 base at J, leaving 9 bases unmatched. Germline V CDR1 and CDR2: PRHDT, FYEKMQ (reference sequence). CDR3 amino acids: CASSSLKTGGSNTEAFF. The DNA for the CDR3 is TGTGCCAGCAGCTCCCTGAAGACAGGGGGCTCGAACACTGAAGCTTTCTTT.

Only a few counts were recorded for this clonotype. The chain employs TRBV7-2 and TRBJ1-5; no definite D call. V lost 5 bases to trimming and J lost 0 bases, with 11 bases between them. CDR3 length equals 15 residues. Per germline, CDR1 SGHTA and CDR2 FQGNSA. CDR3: CASSPSVNSNQPQHF. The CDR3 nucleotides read TGTGCCAGCAGCCCCAGTGTAAATAGCAATCAGCCCCAGCATTTT.

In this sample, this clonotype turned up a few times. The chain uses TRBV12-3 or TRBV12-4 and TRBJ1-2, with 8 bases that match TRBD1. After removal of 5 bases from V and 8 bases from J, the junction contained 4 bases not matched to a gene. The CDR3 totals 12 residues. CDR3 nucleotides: TGTGCCAGCAGTAACAGGGGGAAAGGCTACACCTTC. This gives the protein CASSNRGKGYTF.

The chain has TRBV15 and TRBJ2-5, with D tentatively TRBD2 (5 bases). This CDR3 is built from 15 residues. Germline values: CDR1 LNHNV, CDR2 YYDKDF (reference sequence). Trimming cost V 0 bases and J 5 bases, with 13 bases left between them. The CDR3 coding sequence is TGTGCCACCAGCAGAGATGGGAAGGAGGTGGAGACCCAGTACTTC. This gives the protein CATSRDGKEVETQYF.

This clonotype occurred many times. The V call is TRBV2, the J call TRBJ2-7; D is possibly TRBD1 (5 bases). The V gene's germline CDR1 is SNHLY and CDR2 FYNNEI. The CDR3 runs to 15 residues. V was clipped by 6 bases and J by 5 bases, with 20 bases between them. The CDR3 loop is CASSLLRVRGDEQYF. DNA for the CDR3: TGTGCCAGCAGCTTGCTCAGGGTGAGAGGAGACGAGCAGTACTTC.

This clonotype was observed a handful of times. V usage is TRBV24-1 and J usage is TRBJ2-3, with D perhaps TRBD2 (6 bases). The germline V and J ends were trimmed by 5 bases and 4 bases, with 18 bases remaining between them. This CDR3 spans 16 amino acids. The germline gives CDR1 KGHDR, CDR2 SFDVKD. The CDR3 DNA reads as TGTGCCACCAGTGTAGCGACAGAGCGGGCCCCAGATACGCAGTATTTT. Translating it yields CATSVATERAPDTQYF.

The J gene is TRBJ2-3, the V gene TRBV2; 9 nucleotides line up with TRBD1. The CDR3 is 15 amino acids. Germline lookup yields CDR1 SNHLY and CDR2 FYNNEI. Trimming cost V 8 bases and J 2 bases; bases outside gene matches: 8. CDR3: CASGRDRAFTDTQYF. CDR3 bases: TGTGCCAGCGGCCGGGACAGGGCGTTCACAGATACGCAGTATTTT. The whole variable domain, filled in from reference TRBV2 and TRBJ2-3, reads EPEVTQTPSHQVTQMGQEVILRCVPISNHLYFYWYRQILGQKVEFLVSFYNNEISEKSEIFDDQFSVERPDGSNFTLKIRSTKLEDSAMYFCASGRDRAFTDTQYFGPGTRLTVL.

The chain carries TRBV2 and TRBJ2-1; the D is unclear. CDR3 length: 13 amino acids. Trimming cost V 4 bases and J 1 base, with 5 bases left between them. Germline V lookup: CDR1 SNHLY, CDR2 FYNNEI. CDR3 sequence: CASSVWSYNEQFF. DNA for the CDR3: TGTGCCAGCAGTGTGTGGTCCTACAATGAGCAGTTCTTC.

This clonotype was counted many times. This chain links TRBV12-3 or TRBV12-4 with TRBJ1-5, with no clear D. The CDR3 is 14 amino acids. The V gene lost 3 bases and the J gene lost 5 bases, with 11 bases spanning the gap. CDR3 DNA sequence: TGTGCCAGCAGTTTCGGGCGACGGGATCAGCCCCAGCATTTT. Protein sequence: CASSFGRRDQPQHF.

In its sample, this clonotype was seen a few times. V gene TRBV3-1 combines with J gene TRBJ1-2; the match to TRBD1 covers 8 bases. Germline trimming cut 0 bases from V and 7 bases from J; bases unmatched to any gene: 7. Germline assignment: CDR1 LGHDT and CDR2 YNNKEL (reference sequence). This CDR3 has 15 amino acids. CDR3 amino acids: CASSQDPRTGLGYTF. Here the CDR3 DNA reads TGTGCCAGCAGCCAAGACCCCAGGACAGGGCTTGGCTACACCTTC.

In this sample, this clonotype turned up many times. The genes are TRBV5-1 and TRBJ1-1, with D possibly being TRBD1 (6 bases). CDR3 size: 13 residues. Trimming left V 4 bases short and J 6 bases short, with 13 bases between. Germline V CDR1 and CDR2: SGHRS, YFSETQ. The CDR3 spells CASSATGRPEAFF. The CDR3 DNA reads TGCGCCAGCAGCGCAACAGGGAGACCTGAAGCTTTCTTT.

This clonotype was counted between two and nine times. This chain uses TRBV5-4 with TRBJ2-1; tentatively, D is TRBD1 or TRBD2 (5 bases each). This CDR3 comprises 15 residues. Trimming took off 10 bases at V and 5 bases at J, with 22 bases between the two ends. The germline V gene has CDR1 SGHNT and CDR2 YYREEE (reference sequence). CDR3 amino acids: CASHSTGLVNNEQFF. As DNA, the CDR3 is TGTGCCTCCCACTCCACGGGGCTTGTTAACAATGAGCAGTTCTTC.

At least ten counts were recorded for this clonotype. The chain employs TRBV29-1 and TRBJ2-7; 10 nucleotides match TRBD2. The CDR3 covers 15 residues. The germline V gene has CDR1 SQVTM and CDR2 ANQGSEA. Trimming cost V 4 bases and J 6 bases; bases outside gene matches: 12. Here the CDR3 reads CSVAPLLAGKGEQYF. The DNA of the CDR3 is TGCAGCGTTGCTCCTTTACTAGCGGGGAAGGGCGAGCAGTACTTC.

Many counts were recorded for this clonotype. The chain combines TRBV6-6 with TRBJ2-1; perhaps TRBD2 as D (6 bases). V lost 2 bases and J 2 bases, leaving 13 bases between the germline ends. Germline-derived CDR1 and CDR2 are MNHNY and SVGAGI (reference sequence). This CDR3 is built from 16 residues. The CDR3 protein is CASSYPDGGAYNEQFF. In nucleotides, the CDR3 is TGTGCCAGCAGTTACCCGGATGGAGGGGCCTACAATGAGCAGTTCTTC.

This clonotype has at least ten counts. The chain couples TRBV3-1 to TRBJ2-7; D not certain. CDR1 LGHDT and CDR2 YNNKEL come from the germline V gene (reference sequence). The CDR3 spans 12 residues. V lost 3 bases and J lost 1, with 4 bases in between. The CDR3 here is CASSHRSYEQYF. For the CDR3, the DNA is TGTGCCAGCAGCCACAGGTCCTACGAGCAGTACTTC.

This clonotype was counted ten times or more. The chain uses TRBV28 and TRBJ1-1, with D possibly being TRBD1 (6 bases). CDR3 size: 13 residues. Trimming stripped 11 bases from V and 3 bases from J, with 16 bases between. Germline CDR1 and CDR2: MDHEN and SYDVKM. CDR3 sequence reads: CAAIPGQDTEAFF. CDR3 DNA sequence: TGTGCCGCAATACCGGGACAAGACACTGAAGCTTTCTTT.

DNA for the CDR3: TGTGCCAGCATAGATAGCGGGAGGGGATACAATGAGCAGTTCTTC. Encoded protein: CASIDSGRGYNEQFF. The genes are TRBV2 and TRBJ2-1; 11 bases align to TRBD2. V shed 7 bases and J 4 bases; nucleotides not matched to a gene: 6. CDR1 and CDR2 (germline): SNHLY, FYNNEI. The CDR3 sequence is 15 residues long.

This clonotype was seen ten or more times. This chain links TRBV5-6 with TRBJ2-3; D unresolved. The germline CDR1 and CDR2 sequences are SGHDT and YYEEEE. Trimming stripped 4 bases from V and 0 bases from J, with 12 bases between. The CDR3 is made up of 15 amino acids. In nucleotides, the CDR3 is TGTGCCAGCAGCCCGGCAGGCCTTAGCACAGATACGCAGTATTTT. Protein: CASSPAGLSTDTQYF.

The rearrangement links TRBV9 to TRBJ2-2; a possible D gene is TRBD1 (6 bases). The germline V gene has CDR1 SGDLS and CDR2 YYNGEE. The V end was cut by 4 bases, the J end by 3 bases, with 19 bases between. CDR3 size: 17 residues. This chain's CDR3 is CASSPGIRDIYTGELFF. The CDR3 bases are TGTGCCAGCAGCCCGGGGATCCGGGACATCTACACCGGGGAGCTGTTTTTT.

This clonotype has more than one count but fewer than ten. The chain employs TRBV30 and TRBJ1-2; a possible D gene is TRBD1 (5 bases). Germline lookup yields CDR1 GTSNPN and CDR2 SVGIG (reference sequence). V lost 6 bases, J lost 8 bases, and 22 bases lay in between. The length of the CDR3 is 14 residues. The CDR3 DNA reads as TGTGCCTGTGCCAATGGACATGAGCTTCGGGGCTACACCTTC. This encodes CACANGHELRGYTF. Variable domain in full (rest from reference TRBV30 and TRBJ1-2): SQTIHQWPATLVQPVGSPLSLECTVEGTSNPNLYWYRQAAGRGLQLLFYSVGIGQISSEVPQNLSASRPQDRQFILSSKKLLLSDSGFYLCACANGHELRGYTFGSGTRLTVV.

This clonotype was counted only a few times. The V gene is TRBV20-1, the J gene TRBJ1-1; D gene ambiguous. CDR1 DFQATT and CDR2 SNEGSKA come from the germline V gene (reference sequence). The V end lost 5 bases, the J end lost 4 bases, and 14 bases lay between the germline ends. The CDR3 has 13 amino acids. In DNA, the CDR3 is TGCAGTGCTCCCAAGGCCCCGAGCACTGAAGCTTTCTTT. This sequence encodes CSAPKAPSTEAFF.

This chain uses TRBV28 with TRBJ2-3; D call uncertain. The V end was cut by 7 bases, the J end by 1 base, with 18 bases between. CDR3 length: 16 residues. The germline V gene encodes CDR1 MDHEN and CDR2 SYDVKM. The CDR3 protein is CASTSLVETGTDTQYF. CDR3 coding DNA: TGTGCCAGCACCTCGTTGGTTGAAACTGGCACAGATACGCAGTATTTT.

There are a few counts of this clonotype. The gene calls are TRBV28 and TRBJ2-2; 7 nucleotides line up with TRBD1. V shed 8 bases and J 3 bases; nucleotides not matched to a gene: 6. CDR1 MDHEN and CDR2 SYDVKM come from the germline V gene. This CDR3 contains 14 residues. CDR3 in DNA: TGTGCCAGCGGACTTCAGGGGGACACCGGGGAGCTGTTTTTT. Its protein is CASGLQGDTGELFF. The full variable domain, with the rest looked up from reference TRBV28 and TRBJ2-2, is DVKVTQSSRYLVKRTGEKVFLECVQDMDHENMFWYRQDPGLGLRLIYFSYDVKMKEKGDIPEGYSVSREKKERFSLILESASTNQTSMYLCASGLQGDTGELFFGEGSRLTVL.

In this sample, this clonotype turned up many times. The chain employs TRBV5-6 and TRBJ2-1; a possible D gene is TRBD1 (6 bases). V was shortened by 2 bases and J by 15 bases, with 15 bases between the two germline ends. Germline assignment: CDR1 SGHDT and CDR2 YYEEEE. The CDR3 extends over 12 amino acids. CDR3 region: CASSLAGVPLFF. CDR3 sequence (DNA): TGTGCCAGCAGCTTAGCAGGGGTGCCGCTGTTCTTC.

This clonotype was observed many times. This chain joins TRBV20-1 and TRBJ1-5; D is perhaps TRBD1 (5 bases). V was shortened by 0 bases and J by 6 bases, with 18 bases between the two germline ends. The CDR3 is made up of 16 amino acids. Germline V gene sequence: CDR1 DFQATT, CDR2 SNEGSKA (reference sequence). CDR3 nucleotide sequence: TGCAGTGCTAGAGATGGGGAGCAGGGAATATTTCAGCCCCAGCATTTT. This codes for CSARDGEQGIFQPQHF.

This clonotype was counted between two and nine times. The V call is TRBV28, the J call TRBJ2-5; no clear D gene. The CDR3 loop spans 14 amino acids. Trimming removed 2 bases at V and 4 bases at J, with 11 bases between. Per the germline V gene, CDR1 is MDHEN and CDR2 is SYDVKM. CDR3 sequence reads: CASSLRTFGETQYF. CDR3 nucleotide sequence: TGTGCCAGCAGTTTAAGAACTTTTGGAGAGACCCAGTACTTC.